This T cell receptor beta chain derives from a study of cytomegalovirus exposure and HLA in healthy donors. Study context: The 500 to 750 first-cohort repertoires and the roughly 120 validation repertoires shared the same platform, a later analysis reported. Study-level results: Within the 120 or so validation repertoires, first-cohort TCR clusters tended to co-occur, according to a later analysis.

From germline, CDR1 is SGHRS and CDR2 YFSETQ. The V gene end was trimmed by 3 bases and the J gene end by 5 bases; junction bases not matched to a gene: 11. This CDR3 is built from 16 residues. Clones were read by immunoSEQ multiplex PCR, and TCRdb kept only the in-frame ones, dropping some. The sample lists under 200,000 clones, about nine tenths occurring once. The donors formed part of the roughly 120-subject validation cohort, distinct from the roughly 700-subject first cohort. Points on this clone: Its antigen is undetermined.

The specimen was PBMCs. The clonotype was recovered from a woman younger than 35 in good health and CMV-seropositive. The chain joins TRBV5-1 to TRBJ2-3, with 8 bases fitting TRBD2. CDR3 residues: CASSWGTSRDLDTQYF. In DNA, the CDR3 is TGCGCCAGCAGCTGGGGGACTAGTAGGGACTTAGATACGCAGTATTTT.